One sample yielded the 18 T cell receptor beta chains listed below, sequenced in a study of T cells in Graves' hyperthyroidism and ophthalmopathy. RNA transcripts were the template for amplifying TCR beta CDR3 regions. TCR CDR3 underwent first-round RT-PCR with the HTBI primer set. TCRdb reanalysed the multiplex PCR reads using MiXCR and keeps one entry per CDR3 protein. Seen here are 360,000 or so distinct CDR3 sequences, roughly 15% observed once, and the top ten hold roughly 20%. The material sequenced was blood. Receptor source: an older woman with Graves' ophthalmopathy.

The CDR3 DNA sequence: TGTGCCAGCAGATTACAGGGGGCCGCCACTGAAGCTTTCTTT. It translates to CASRLQGAATEAFF. The chain employs TRBV27 and TRBJ1-1; 9 nucleotides line up with TRBD1. The CDR3 loop spans 14 amino acids. Germline assignment: CDR1 MNHEY and CDR2 SMNVEV (reference sequence). J lost 4 bases, V lost 6 bases, and 6 bases had no gene match.

V is TRBV15 and J is TRBJ1-1, with no clear D. Trimming cost V 1 base and J 8 bases, with 11 bases left between them. The V gene's germline CDR1 is LNHNV and CDR2 YYDKDF (reference sequence). The CDR3 is 13 amino acids. In DNA form, the CDR3 reads TGTGCCACCAGCAGAGGTTCATACGAAGAAGCTTTCTTT. As protein: CATSRGSYEEAFF.

This clonotype has just a few counts. V gene TRBV6-1 combines with J gene TRBJ2-7, with D possibly called TRBD1 or TRBD2 (5 bases each). Germline V gives CDR1 MNHNS, CDR2 SASEGT. Between the trimmed V and J ends, which lost 4 bases and 0 bases, there was a span of 7 bases. The CDR3 has 13 amino acids. CDR3 sequence reads: CASSGGISYEQYF. As DNA, the CDR3 is TGTGCCAGCAGTGGGGGGATCTCCTACGAGCAGTACTTC.

This clonotype was picked up a small number of times. The V call is TRBV10-1, the J call TRBJ2-1; D remains ambiguous. V was trimmed by 3 bases and J by 9 bases, leaving 9 bases between them. This CDR3 spans 12 amino acids. Germline V gene data show CDR1 as WNHNN and CDR2 as SYGVQD (reference sequence). DNA of the CDR3: TGCGCCAGCAGTGACCCCCGAGGTGAGCAGTTCTTC. Its translation is CASSDPRGEQFF.

The chain carries TRBV5-1 and TRBJ2-2; tentatively, D is TRBD2 (6 bases). The length of the CDR3 is 13 residues. Trimming took off 7 bases at V and 7 bases at J, with 14 bases between the two ends. Germline V gives CDR1 SGHRS, CDR2 YFSETQ. The CDR3 here is CASDQGAGGELFF. The CDR3 nucleotides are TGCGCCAGCGACCAGGGAGCGGGCGGGGAGCTGTTTTTT.

The sample holds a few counts of this clonotype. This sequence joins TRBV20-1 and TRBJ2-1, with TRBD1 matching over 7 bases. With V trimmed by 2 bases and J by 2 bases, 3 bases remained unmatched. The CDR3 is 14 amino acids. Germline V gene sequence: CDR1 DFQATT, CDR2 SNEGSKA (reference sequence). The CDR3 DNA is TGCAGTGCTAGATCCCAGGGGGCCTACAATGAGCAGTTCTTC. Encoded protein: CSARSQGAYNEQFF.

This clonotype was recorded at least ten times. This chain uses TRBV6-1 with TRBJ2-6; a possible D gene is TRBD2 (5 bases). V was clipped by 2 bases and J by 2 bases, with 10 bases between them. The CDR3 contains 16 residues. CDR1 is MNHNS, CDR2 SASEGT, per germline. The CDR3, as DNA: TGTGCCAGCAGTGAAAGGGTCGGGGCTGGGGCCAACGTCCTGACTTTC. Translating it yields CASSERVGAGANVLTF.

The J gene is TRBJ1-5, the V gene TRBV19, with 10 bases that match TRBD1. CDR1 is LNHDA, CDR2 SQIVND, per germline (reference sequence). The CDR3 is 14 amino acids. Unmatched junction bases numbered 4, after V lost 7 bases and J lost 4 bases. The CDR3 here is CASTRTGGNQPQHF. The CDR3 nucleotides read TGTGCCAGTACAAGGACAGGGGGGAATCAGCCCCAGCATTTT.

V and J are TRBV15 and TRBJ1-6; a possible D gene is TRBD1 (5 bases). This CDR3 has 15 residues. V dropped 4 bases and J dropped 10 bases, with 17 bases sitting between them. CDR1 LNHNV and CDR2 YYDKDF come from the germline V gene (reference sequence). The CDR3 is CATSITGTPRSPLHF. The CDR3 nucleotides read TGTGCCACCAGCATCACCGGGACTCCAAGGTCACCCCTCCACTTT.

The CDR3 bases are TGTGCCAGCAGCCAAGAAGCACAGGGGACTCGCGGCTACACCTTC. Its protein is CASSQEAQGTRGYTF. The chain has TRBV4-2 and TRBJ1-2; TRBD1 matches 7 bases. V shed 0 bases, J shed 8 bases, and the junction held 9 bases outside the gene matches. CDR3 length: 15 amino acids. Germline loops: CDR1 LGHNA, CDR2 YNFKEQ.

The chain is built from TRBV29-1 and TRBJ1-1, with D uncertain. The CDR3 consists of 11 residues. V was shortened by 3 bases and J by 6 bases, with 8 bases between the two germline ends. CDR1 and CDR2 (germline): SQVTM, ANQGSEA. The CDR3 protein is CSVDGFSEAFF. The CDR3 nucleotides are TGCAGCGTTGATGGGTTTTCTGAAGCTTTCTTT.

This clonotype was picked up many times. The chain carries TRBV3-1 and TRBJ2-2, with D uncertain. Trimming took 7 bases from V and 6 from J, leaving 9 bases between them. The CDR3 runs 12 residues. The V gene's germline CDR1 is LGHDT and CDR2 YNNKEL (reference sequence). The CDR3 is CASNDRPGELFF. CDR3 sequence (DNA): TGTGCCAGCAACGATCGTCCCGGGGAGCTGTTTTTT. Filled out from reference TRBV3-1 and TRBJ2-2, the complete variable domain reads DTAVSQTPKYLVTQMGNDKSIKCEQNLGHDTMYWYKQDSKKFLKIMFSYNNKELIINETVPNRFSPKSPDKAHLNLHINSLELGDSAVYFCASNDRPGELFFGEGSRLTVL.

Comment on this clonotype: A much larger clone is a single base away; this may be a read error. This chain links TRBV10-3 with TRBJ2-1, with 10 bases lining up with TRBD2. V shed 11 bases and J 10 bases; nucleotides not matched to a gene: 17. Germline lookup yields CDR1 ENHRY and CDR2 SYGVKD. CDR3 length: 15 amino acids. CDR3 sequence: CASGELAGGRDEQFF. For the CDR3, the DNA is TGTGCCTCAGGGGAATTAGCGGGAGGTAGGGACGAGCAGTTCTTC.

There are a few counts of this clonotype. The chain links TRBV28 to TRBJ1-2; 9 bases line up with TRBD1. The ends lost 4 bases at V and 4 bases at J; junction bases unmatched: 7. The CDR3 spans 15 residues. CDR1 is MDHEN, CDR2 SYDVKM, per germline. The CDR3 nucleotides read TGTGCCAGCAGTTCGACAGGGGGGGACCGCTATGGCTACACCTTC. This encodes CASSSTGGDRYGYTF.

This clonotype was detected many times. The chain links TRBV28 to TRBJ2-1, with D uncertain. The CDR3 runs to 11 residues. V lost 6 bases to trimming and J lost 6 bases, with 6 bases between them. Per germline, CDR1 MDHEN and CDR2 SYDVKM. CDR3 coding DNA: TGTGCCAGCAGGTTAGGCAATGAGCAGTTCTTC. Its translation is CASRLGNEQFF. The complete variable domain, with remaining parts taken from reference TRBV28 and TRBJ2-1, reads DVKVTQSSRYLVKRTGEKVFLECVQDMDHENMFWYRQDPGLGLRLIYFSYDVKMKEKGDIPEGYSVSREKKERFSLILESASTNQTSMYLCASRLGNEQFFGPGTRLTVL.

The chain employs TRBV28 and TRBJ2-2; 8 bases agree with TRBD1. V lost 1 base and J lost 7; bases outside the gene matches: 5. The CDR3 runs to 15 residues. Germline V gives CDR1 MDHEN, CDR2 SYDVKM. The CDR3 DNA reads TGTGCCAGCAGTTTATTACAGGGGGGCGGCGGGGAGCTGTTTTTT. Translated: CASSLLQGGGGELFF.

This clonotype was counted at least ten times. The CDR3 is CASSLAALVYEQYF. The CDR3 bases are TGTGCCAGCAGCTTAGCTGCACTAGTTTACGAGCAGTACTTC. V is TRBV11-2 and J is TRBJ2-7, with D maybe TRBD2 (5 bases). Per the germline V gene, CDR1 is SGHAT and CDR2 is FQNNGV. This CDR3 has 14 amino acids. Trimming took 1 base from V and 4 from J, leaving 11 bases between them.

V and J are TRBV5-1 and TRBJ2-2; 7 positions agree with TRBD1. The CDR3 extends over 13 amino acids. Germline V CDR1 and CDR2: SGHRS, YFSETQ. V gave up 7 bases and J gave up 5 bases; unmatched junction bases: 5. The CDR3 protein is CASRQGGTGELFF. The CDR3 DNA reads TGCGCCAGCCGACAGGGTGGAACCGGGGAGCTGTTTTTT.